The next 19 T cell receptor beta chains were all read from a single sample in a study of T-cell memory formation after mild COVID-19. TCRdb reanalysed the 5' RACE reads using MiXCR and keeps one entry per CDR3 protein. The sample shows around 210,000 distinct CDR3 sequences, around 9.5% of them seen only once. Input material: PBMCs or a T cell subset sorted from them (not recorded which). The receptors derive from a man aged 18 to 29 who had mild COVID-19 (a few samples of this study predate the infection). Cell type and time point are not known.

This clonotype was seen ten or more times. The chain links TRBV18 to TRBJ2-1; 11 bases align to TRBD2. CDR1 KGHSH and CDR2 LQKENI come from the germline V gene. The CDR3 extends over 16 amino acids. J lost 5 bases, V lost 0 bases, and 3 bases had no gene match. CDR3 DNA sequence: TGTGCCAGCTCACCACCAGGACTAGCGGGCAACAATGAGCAGTTCTTC. It encodes CASSPPGLAGNNEQFF.

This clonotype was detected ten times or more. The chain is built from TRBV5-5 and TRBJ1-3; unclear D gene. Looked up from germline, CDR1 is SGHKS and CDR2 is YYEKEE (reference sequence). The CDR3 has 15 amino acids. V was clipped by 0 bases and J by 0 bases, with 7 bases between them. For the CDR3, the DNA is TGTGCCAGCAGCTTGGTTGGCGTCTCTGGAAACACCATATATTTT. Translated: CASSLVGVSGNTIYF.

The genes are TRBV20-1 and TRBJ2-5; 12 bases map to TRBD2. CDR1 is DFQATT and CDR2 is SNEGSKA in the germline V gene (reference sequence). The CDR3 runs to 15 residues. The V segment lost 1 base and the J segment 5 bases; nucleotides outside the gene matches: 5. CDR3 nucleotide sequence: TGCAGTGCTAGAGCTTCTAGCGGGGGGGCGGAGACCCAGTACTTC. Protein product: CSARASSGGAETQYF.

The sample holds many counts of this clonotype. J is TRBJ2-7 and V is TRBV5-6, with 8 positions matching TRBD1. The J segment lost 5 bases and the V segment lost 5 bases, leaving 3 bases of the junction unmatched. The CDR3 has 12 residues. Germline lookup yields CDR1 SGHDT and CDR2 YYEEEE. DNA for the CDR3: TGTGCCAGCAGGCCGGACAGGGACGAGCAGTACGTC. Translation: CASRPDRDEQYV.

This clonotype was counted between two and nine times. J is TRBJ1-1 and V is TRBV7-2; D might be TRBD1 (5 bases). V gave up 1 base and J gave up 6 bases, with 15 bases separating them. CDR3 length: 15 residues. Germline V gene data show CDR1 as SGHTA and CDR2 as FQGNSA. The CDR3 DNA follows: TGTGCCAGCAGCTTAGAAGCATCCCAGGGACCTGAAGCTTTCTTT. Protein sequence: CASSLEASQGPEAFF.

This clonotype was seen a handful of times. V usage is TRBV23-1 and J usage is TRBJ1-6; 7 bases agree with TRBD1. TRBV23-1 falls under the ORF class, with uncertain function. Losses at the gene ends were 2 bases for V and 10 bases for J; bases not matched to a gene: 8. The CDR3 consists of 15 residues. The CDR3 nucleotides read TGCGCCAGCAGTCAACTACGGACAGGTGGCTCACCCCTCCACTTT. It specifies CASSQLRTGGSPLHF.

This clonotype was seen a few times. The chain joins TRBV11-2 to TRBJ2-2; unclear D gene. The germline gives CDR1 SGHAT, CDR2 FQNNGV. The V and J ends lost 5 bases and 0 bases respectively, with 13 bases between them. CDR3 length equals 16 residues. CDR3 DNA sequence: TGTGCCAGCAGCCCGCGGACCGCAACGAACACCGGGGAGCTGTTTTTT. Translated, it gives CASSPRTATNTGELFF.

There are a few counts of this clonotype. The V gene is TRBV28, the J gene TRBJ1-6; no clear D gene. Trimming removed 2 bases from V and 10 bases from J, with 6 bases in between. The V gene's germline CDR1 is MDHEN and CDR2 SYDVKM. CDR3 length equals 12 residues. CDR3: CASSLRESPLHF. CDR3 nucleotide sequence: TGTGCCAGCAGTTTACGGGAATCACCCCTCCACTTT.

This clonotype was recorded many times. The J gene is TRBJ1-6, the V gene TRBV12-3 or TRBV12-4; D gene unclear. Between the trimmed V and J ends, which lost 5 bases and 2 bases, there was a span of 7 bases. The CDR3 has 14 amino acids. CDR3 amino acids: CASSRRAYNSPLHF. CDR3 sequence (DNA): TGTGCCAGCAGTCGGCGGGCCTATAATTCACCCCTCCACTTT.

This clonotype has a count of ten or more. The chain links TRBV6-5 to TRBJ2-1; 10 bases align to TRBD1. The CDR3 has 16 amino acids. The ends lost 5 bases at V and 4 bases at J; junction bases unmatched: 8. Per the germline V gene, CDR1 is MNHEY and CDR2 is SVGAGI. CDR3 sequence (DNA): TGTGCCAGCAGTCGGAGTCCGGGACAGGGGTACAATGAGCAGTTCTTC. Amino acids: CASSRSPGQGYNEQFF.

This clonotype was seen many times. This chain joins TRBV15 and TRBJ2-4; D is possibly TRBD2 (6 bases). The V gene lost 8 bases and the J gene lost 8 bases, with 19 bases spanning the gap. Looked up from germline, CDR1 is LNHNV and CDR2 is YYDKDF (reference sequence). This CDR3 has 14 amino acids. Here the CDR3 reads CATGRGAGPDIQYF. The DNA of the CDR3 is TGTGCCACCGGCCGTGGGGCGGGGCCGGACATTCAGTACTTC.

This chain connects TRBV10-3 to TRBJ1-2; D gene ambiguous. The CDR3 loop spans 15 amino acids. Germline values: CDR1 ENHRY, CDR2 SYGVKD. Trimming cost V 7 bases and J 8 bases, with 23 bases left between them. CDR3 nucleotides: TGTGCCATCAACTTCGACATCGGGAGGGCGGAGGGCTACACCTTC. It translates to CAINFDIGRAEGYTF.

This clonotype was picked up many times. J is TRBJ2-5 and V is TRBV29-1; the match to TRBD2 covers 12 bases. Germline CDR1 and CDR2: SQVTM and ANQGSEA. The V and J ends lost 3 bases and 5 bases, in that order; junction bases with no gene match: 7. CDR3 size: 15 residues. CDR3: CSVDPSGGVRETQYF. DNA of the CDR3: TGCAGCGTTGACCCTAGCGGGGGGGTCCGGGAGACCCAGTACTTC.

The chain joins TRBV21-1 to TRBJ2-2; the table assigns TRBD1, which was not confirmed against the DNA. TRBV21-1 is a documented pseudogene. The CDR3 loop spans 17 amino acids. Here the CDR3 reads CASSKVGPWDTTGELFF. The CDR3 DNA is TGTGCCAGCAGCAAAGTGGGGCCGTGGGACACCACCGGGGAGCTGTTTTTT.

This clonotype was picked up many times. The V gene is TRBV7-9, the J gene TRBJ1-1; perhaps TRBD1 as D (6 bases). Trimming left V 5 bases short and J 0 bases short, with 13 bases between. The germline gives CDR1 SEHNR, CDR2 FQNEAQ (reference sequence). This CDR3 spans 15 amino acids. The CDR3 protein is CASSLMGGLNTEAFF. CDR3 coding DNA: TGTGCCAGCAGCCTTATGGGGGGGCTGAACACTGAAGCTTTCTTT.

This clonotype has just a few counts. The V gene is TRBV5-1, the J gene TRBJ1-1; a weak D match, TRBD1 (6 bases). Germline CDR1 and CDR2: SGHRS and YFSETQ. This CDR3 spans 15 amino acids. Trimming pared 0 bases from V and 1 base from J, leaving 10 bases between. The CDR3 coding sequence is TGCGCCAGCAGCTTGGCACAGGGTGGGAACACTGAAGCTTTCTTT. This codes for CASSLAQGGNTEAFF.

In its sample, this clonotype was seen many times. V and J are TRBV4-1 and TRBJ1-2; D might be TRBD1 (6 bases). The CDR3 runs to 14 residues. Deletions cut 3 bases from V and 2 bases from J, with 10 bases between. Germline CDR1 reads MGHRA; CDR2 reads YSYEKL. CDR3 nucleotide sequence: TGCGCCAGCAGCCACGCAGGGGCAAACTATGGCTACACCTTC. Its protein is CASSHAGANYGYTF.

This clonotype was observed a handful of times. This chain joins TRBV24-1 and TRBJ2-1; the D gene is possibly TRBD1 (8 bases). V lost 2 bases and J lost 6, with 16 bases in between. The CDR3 length is 16 residues. Germline CDR1 reads KGHDR; CDR2 reads SFDVKD. This chain's CDR3 is CATSDWPQGGSNEQFF. CDR3 DNA sequence: TGTGCCACCAGTGATTGGCCACAGGGGGGGAGCAATGAGCAGTTCTTC.

The rearrangement links TRBV29-1 to TRBJ1-1; the D is unclear. This CDR3 comprises 12 residues. Trimming removed 5 bases at V and 0 bases at J, with 7 bases between. Germline values: CDR1 SQVTM, CDR2 ANQGSEA. The CDR3 bases are TGCAGCGTTAAGGGTTTGAACACTGAAGCTTTCTTT. This codes for CSVKGLNTEAFF.